Listed here is a single T cell receptor (beta chain). Its target is unknown. The data originate from a study of beta chain features in type 1 diabetes. Overall study context: Researchers looked at fewer than 120,000,000 sorted cells across all samples.

TCRB transcripts that were expressed got sequenced, as all of the isolated RNA had been reverse transcribed. The assay was immunoSEQ multiplex PCR, and TCRdb's table has in-frame clones only and misses some. This sample has about 290,000 clones, with about 8.5% found just once. The germline V gene encodes CDR1 MGHRA and CDR2 YSYEKL. The CDR3 has 15 amino acids. Germline trimming cut 0 bases from V and 8 bases from J; bases unmatched to any gene: 1. Notes on the study in general: VDJ junctions from type 1 diabetes patients carried fewer insertions and larger deletions.

This chain connects TRBV4-1 to TRBJ1-4; 12 positions match TRBD1. Sequencing was done on a sample of central memory CD4+ T cells from blood. The origin of this receptor is a woman under 30 in good health. The CDR3 spells CASSQEGTGGEKLFF. The CDR3 nucleotides are TGCGCCAGCAGCCAAGAGGGGACAGGGGGCGAAAAACTGTTTTTT.